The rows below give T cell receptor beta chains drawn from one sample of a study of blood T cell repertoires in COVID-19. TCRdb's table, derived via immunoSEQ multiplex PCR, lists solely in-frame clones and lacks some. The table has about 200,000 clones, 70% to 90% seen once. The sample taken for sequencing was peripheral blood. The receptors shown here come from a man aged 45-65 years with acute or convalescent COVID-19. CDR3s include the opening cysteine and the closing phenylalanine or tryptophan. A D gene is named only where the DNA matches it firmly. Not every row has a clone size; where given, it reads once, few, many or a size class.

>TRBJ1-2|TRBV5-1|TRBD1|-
TGCGCCAGTTCTCCGGGACAGGGCTCTGGAGGCTACACCTTC
CASSPGQGSGGYTF
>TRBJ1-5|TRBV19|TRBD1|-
TGTGCCAGTAGTATAAGAGGACAGGGTTTAGGATACGGCAATCAGCCCCAGCATTTT
CASSIRGQGLGYGNQPQHF
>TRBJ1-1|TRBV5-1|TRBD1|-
TGCGCCAGCAAACCCGGGACAGGGGGGCAGAACACTGAAGCTTTCTTT
CASKPGTGGQNTEAFF
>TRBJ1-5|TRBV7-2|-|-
TGTGCCAGCAGCTTCGCAGGGCCAAATCAGCCCCAGCATTTT
CASSFAGPNQPQHF
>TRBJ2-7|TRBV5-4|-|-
TGTGCCAGCAGCAGCACGGGGACCTACGAGCAGTACTTC
CASSSTGTYEQYF
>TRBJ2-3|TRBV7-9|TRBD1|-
TGTGCCAGCAGCCCGGGACAGCAACCTCCCTTTGGGACGCAGTATTTT
CASSPGQQPPFGTQYF
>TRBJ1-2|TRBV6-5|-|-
TGTGCCAGCAGCGGGAGCGACGCTAACTATGGCTACACCTTC
CASSGSDANYGYTF
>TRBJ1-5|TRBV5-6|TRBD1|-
TGTGCCAGCAGCTTGGCGACAGGGGGAGAATATAGCAATCAGCCCCAGCATTTT
CASSLATGGEYSNQPQHF
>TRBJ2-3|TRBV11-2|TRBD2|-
TGTGCCAGCAGCACGGGACTAGCGGGGGGCCTAGGGAGTACGCAGTATTTT
CASSTGLAGGLGSTQYF
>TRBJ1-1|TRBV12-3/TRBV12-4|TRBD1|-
TGTGCCAGCAGCATTGACAGGGATGTACGAGCTTTCTTT
CASSIDRDVRAFF
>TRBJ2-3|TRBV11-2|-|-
TGTGCCAGCAGCTTAGCGGGGGGCATTTTCACAGATACGCAGTATTTT
CASSLAGGIFTDTQYF
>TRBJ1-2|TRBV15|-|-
TGTGCCACCAGCAGAGCCGGGAGCCACCAAGGCTACACCTTC
CATSRAGSHQGYTF
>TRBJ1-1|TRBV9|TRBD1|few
TGTGCCAGCAGCCCCCTGACAGGGAGAACTGAAGCTTTCTTT
CASSPLTGRTEAFF
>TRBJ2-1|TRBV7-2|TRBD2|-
TGTGCCAGCAGCCCACGACTAGCCCTGAGCTCCTACAATGAGCAGTTCTTC
CASSPRLALSSYNEQFF
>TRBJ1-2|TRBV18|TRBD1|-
TGTGCCAGCTCACCACCCGACAGGGACTCCTATGGCTACACCTTC
CASSPPDRDSYGYTF
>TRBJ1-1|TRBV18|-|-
TGTGCCAGCTCACCACCGGAGAGCACGAACACTGAAGCTTTCTTT
CASSPPESTNTEAFF
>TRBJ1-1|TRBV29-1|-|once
TGCAGCGTTGAACAGGTGAACACTGAAGCTTTCTTT
CSVEQVNTEAFF